This passage covers 30 T cell receptor beta chains from one sample sequenced in a study of blood T cell repertoires in COVID-19. The data were produced by immunoSEQ multiplex PCR, yet TCRdb's version contains in-frame clones alone and is incomplete. The table lists 250,000 to 300,000 clones, 88% of them singletons. The sequenced sample consisted of peripheral blood. Every receptor here comes from a woman younger than 45 with COVID-19, enrolled during active disease.

The chain couples TRBV6-5 to TRBJ1-1; 11 bases fit TRBD1. V trimming: 4 bases; J trimming: 4 bases; junction bases outside the gene matches: 2. Looked up from germline, CDR1 is MNHEY and CDR2 is SVGAGI. The CDR3 extends over 14 amino acids. CDR3 DNA: TGTGCCAGCAGTTGGGGACAGGGGGTCACTGAAGCTTTCTTT. Its protein is CASSWGQGVTEAFF.

The chain joins TRBV28 to TRBJ1-2; D gene unclear. Germline values: CDR1 MDHEN, CDR2 SYDVKM. V gave up 7 bases and J gave up 8 bases, with 17 bases separating them. This CDR3 is built from 13 residues. CDR3 region: CASTTQVRGGYTF. The CDR3 DNA reads as TGTGCCAGCACTACTCAGGTTCGGGGAGGCTACACCTTC.

CDR3: CASSSGISSGELFF. CDR3 nucleotide sequence: TGTGCCAGCAGCTCCGGGATCTCGTCCGGGGAGCTGTTTTTT. This chain joins TRBV7-3 and TRBJ2-2, with a tentative D call TRBD2 (5 bases). Trimming shortened V by 4 bases and J by 6 bases, and 12 bases separated the two germline ends. Germline CDR1 and CDR2: SGHTA and FQGTGA. The CDR3 extends over 14 amino acids.

CDR3: CASSLDTGRVNSPLHF. The CDR3, as DNA: TGTGCCAGCAGCTTAGACACAGGGAGGGTTAATTCACCCCTCCACTTT. This sequence joins TRBV7-2 and TRBJ1-6; maybe TRBD1 (6 bases). Trimming cost V 1 base and J 6 bases, with 13 bases left between them. This CDR3 is 16 amino acids long. The germline V gene encodes CDR1 SGHTA and CDR2 FQGNSA.

This chain connects TRBV11-3 to TRBJ1-1, with D tentatively TRBD1 (6 bases). Trimming stripped 8 bases from V and 2 bases from J, with 15 bases between. This CDR3 has 14 amino acids. Germline V gene sequence: CDR1 SGHNT, CDR2 YENEEA. The CDR3 region has the DNA TGTGCCAGCGGCCTGGGGGCTGGAAACACTGAAGCTTTCTTT. This sequence encodes CASGLGAGNTEAFF.

This chain joins TRBV27 and TRBJ2-7; 10 nucleotides align to TRBD2. This CDR3 comprises 15 residues. The V gene end was trimmed by 5 bases and the J gene end by 2 bases; junction bases not matched to a gene: 6. The germline CDR1 and CDR2 sequences are MNHEY and SMNVEV (reference sequence). As DNA, the CDR3 is TGTGCCAGCAGTCTCCGAGCGGGAGGGCCCTACGAGCAGTACTTC. Protein product: CASSLRAGGPYEQYF.

Only a few counts were recorded for this clone. The rearrangement joins TRBV7-9 to TRBJ1-2, with 9 bases lining up with TRBD1. J gave up 5 bases and V 5 bases, and 6 bases lay outside the gene matches. CDR3 length equals 14 residues. Germline V lookup: CDR1 SEHNR, CDR2 FQNEAQ (reference sequence). The CDR3 DNA sequence: TGTGCCAGCAGCGCAACAGGGGGCGGATATGGCTACACCTTC. Translation gives CASSATGGGYGYTF.

V and J are TRBV7-3 and TRBJ2-2; unclear D gene. The CDR3 has 14 amino acids. V lost 3 bases to trimming and J lost 2 bases, with 7 bases between them. The germline V gene has CDR1 SGHTA and CDR2 FQGTGA. The CDR3 here is CASSFSVNTGELFF. The CDR3 DNA follows: TGTGCCAGCAGCTTTTCGGTCAACACCGGGGAGCTGTTTTTT.

The V gene is TRBV7-9, the J gene TRBJ2-1; 10 nucleotides match TRBD2. CDR1 is SEHNR, CDR2 FQNEAQ, per germline (reference sequence). V trimming: 3 bases; J trimming: 4 bases; junction bases outside the gene matches: 3. The CDR3 totals 15 residues. CDR3 DNA sequence: TGTGCCAGCAGCTTGACTAGCGGGCCTTACAATGAGCAGTTCTTC. This encodes CASSLTSGPYNEQFF.

The chain carries TRBV4-2 and TRBJ2-5; 7 bases align to TRBD1. The germline V gene encodes CDR1 LGHNA and CDR2 YNFKEQ. Germline trimming cut 3 bases from V and 2 bases from J; bases unmatched to any gene: 6. The CDR3 has 15 amino acids. CDR3 amino acids: CASSQERQGQETQYF. The CDR3 bases are TGTGCCAGCAGCCAGGAACGACAGGGTCAAGAGACCCAGTACTTC.

The chain links TRBV6-5 to TRBJ1-1; D remains unclear. Looked up from germline, CDR1 is MNHEY and CDR2 is SVGAGI. V was trimmed by 5 bases and J by 3 bases, leaving 7 bases between them. CDR3 length: 12 amino acids. The CDR3 region has the DNA TGTGCCAGCAGTCGAGAGTACACTGAAGCTTTCTTT. The encoded protein is CASSREYTEAFF.

The chain combines TRBV3-1 (or the pseudogene TRBV3-2) with TRBJ2-1, with D tentatively TRBD1 (5 bases). V was clipped by 0 bases and J by 0 bases, with 12 bases between them. From germline, CDR1 is LGHDT and CDR2 YNNKEL (reference sequence). This CDR3 has 17 amino acids. CDR3 in DNA: TGTGCCAGCAGCCAAGATACAGGTCGCGTCTCCTACAATGAGCAGTTCTTC. Residues: CASSQDTGRVSYNEQFF.

The rearrangement uses TRBV18 and TRBJ1-6; 10 bases are a match to TRBD1. This CDR3 contains 12 residues. Germline V CDR1 and CDR2: KGHSH, LQKENI. Losses at the gene ends were 9 bases for V and 8 bases for J; bases not matched to a gene: 1. CDR3 DNA sequence: TGTGCCAGAGGACAGGGGGATTCACCCCTCCACTTT. Translation gives CARGQGDSPLHF.

The V gene is TRBV4-3, the J gene TRBJ2-7; TRBD1 matches at 7 bases. Per the germline V gene, CDR1 is LGHNA and CDR2 is YSLEER. This CDR3 has 13 amino acids. Germline trimming cut 4 bases from V and 4 bases from J; bases unmatched to any gene: 4. The DNA of the CDR3 is TGCGCCAGCAGCCGGGACAGACGGTACGAGCAGTACTTC. As protein: CASSRDRRYEQYF.

This chain uses TRBV11-2 with TRBJ2-7; D is unclear. Trimming removed 5 bases from V and 0 bases from J, with 5 bases in between. The CDR3 spans 12 residues. Germline CDR1 and CDR2: SGHAT and FQNNGV. CDR3 sequence reads: CASSPNSYEQYF. The CDR3, as DNA: TGTGCCAGCAGCCCAAACTCCTACGAGCAGTACTTC.

J is TRBJ2-3 and V is TRBV6-5, with 9 nucleotides matching TRBD2. Germline loops: CDR1 MNHEY, CDR2 SVGAGI. V was pared by 5 bases and J by 0 bases, with 3 bases of the junction left unmatched. This CDR3 has 15 amino acids. CDR3 DNA: TGTGCCAGCAGTCGACTAGCGGCTAGCACAGATACGCAGTATTTT. This encodes CASSRLAASTDTQYF.

The J gene is TRBJ1-1, the V gene TRBV28; TRBD1 matches at 8 bases. Trimming took 6 bases from V and 1 from J; bases not matched to a gene: 7. The germline V gene has CDR1 MDHEN and CDR2 SYDVKM. This CDR3 has 15 residues. DNA of the CDR3: TGTGCCAGCAGCCTCGACGGGACAGGGAACACTGAAGCTTTCTTT. Its translation is CASSLDGTGNTEAFF. Full variable domain (rest looked up from reference TRBV28 and TRBJ1-1): DVKVTQSSRYLVKRTGEKVFLECVQDMDHENMFWYRQDPGLGLRLIYFSYDVKMKEKGDIPEGYSVSREKKERFSLILESASTNQTSMYLCASSLDGTGNTEAFFGQGTRLTVV.

J is TRBJ2-5 and V is TRBV7-2, with a tentative D call TRBD1 (6 bases). Per the germline V gene, CDR1 is SGHTA and CDR2 is FQGNSA. V lost 4 bases, J lost 7 bases, and 16 bases lay in between. This CDR3 spans 14 amino acids. The CDR3 nucleotides are TGTGCCAGCAGCTACCAACAGGGATTAGGGACCCAGTACTTC. This sequence encodes CASSYQQGLGTQYF.

The chain employs TRBV29-1 and TRBJ2-1; 10 positions match TRBD2. The germline gives CDR1 SQVTM, CDR2 ANQGSEA. V dropped 4 bases and J dropped 6; count of bases not matched to a gene: 6. The CDR3 contains 14 residues. DNA for the CDR3: TGCAGCGTTGTTCCTAGCGGGAGAAGCAATGAGCAGTTCTTC. Amino acid sequence: CSVVPSGRSNEQFF.

The genes are TRBV5-1 and TRBJ1-1; 7 bases align to TRBD1. There are 15 residues in the CDR3. With 0 bases clipped from V and 4 bases from J, the junction kept 6 bases outside the gene matches. CDR1 and CDR2 (germline): SGHRS, YFSETQ. CDR3 nucleotide sequence: TGCGCCAGCAGCTTGGAAGGGGGCGACGTCACTGAAGCTTTCTTT. Residues: CASSLEGGDVTEAFF.

This clone has only a few counts. This CDR3 reads CASSFSSGRALSYEQYF. As DNA, the CDR3 is TGCGCCAGCAGCTTTTCTAGCGGGAGGGCCCTCAGTTACGAGCAGTACTTC. The rearrangement uses TRBV5-1 and TRBJ2-7; 12 nucleotides agree with TRBD2. The CDR3 is 17 residues long. J gave up 4 bases and V 2 bases, and 10 bases lay outside the gene matches. Germline CDR1 SGHRS, CDR2 YFSETQ.

The genes are TRBV19 and TRBJ2-7, with 7 bases matching TRBD2. The CDR3 runs to 14 residues. Trimming at V came to 5 bases and at J to 2 bases, leaving 6 bases not matched to a gene. Per germline, CDR1 LNHDA and CDR2 SQIVND (reference sequence). This CDR3 reads CASSPTSATYEQYF. The CDR3 DNA reads as TGTGCCAGTAGTCCCACTAGCGCCACCTACGAGCAGTACTTC.

The J gene is TRBJ2-5, the V gene TRBV7-2; the match to TRBD2 covers 10 bases. V shed 0 bases and J 4 bases; nucleotides not matched to a gene: 5. CDR3 size: 16 residues. CDR1 is SGHTA, CDR2 FQGNSA, per germline. The CDR3 region is CASSLARLAGAETQYF. The CDR3 DNA reads TGTGCCAGCAGCTTAGCTCGGCTAGCGGGGGCAGAGACCCAGTACTTC.

The chain carries TRBV30 and TRBJ2-5; D is perhaps TRBD2 (5 bases). V lost 2 bases and J 2 bases, leaving 9 bases between the germline ends. The CDR3 covers 13 residues. From germline, CDR1 is GTSNPN and CDR2 SVGIG (reference sequence). The CDR3 loop is CAWSPDLQETQYF. The CDR3 bases are TGTGCCTGGAGTCCGGACTTACAAGAGACCCAGTACTTC.

The V call is TRBV5-4, the J call TRBJ2-5; TRBD2 matches 8 bases. After removal of 2 bases from V and 4 bases from J, the junction contained 10 bases not matched to a gene. Germline CDR1 reads SGHNT; CDR2 reads YYREEE (reference sequence). This CDR3 is 16 amino acids long. This chain's CDR3 is CASSLPSGGAGETQYF. The CDR3 DNA is TGTGCCAGCAGCTTACCTTCGGGGGGGGCTGGAGAGACCCAGTACTTC.

The rearrangement links TRBV10-2 to TRBJ1-1, with D tentatively TRBD1 (6 bases). Germline CDR1 reads WSHSY; CDR2 reads SAAADI. CDR3 length equals 14 residues. Trimming shortened V by 6 bases and J by 2 bases, and 13 bases separated the two germline ends. The CDR3 DNA sequence: TGCGCCAGCAGCAACAGGGTCTTAAACACTGAAGCTTTCTTT. Translated, it gives CASSNRVLNTEAFF.

The V call is TRBV15, the J call TRBJ2-1; D is perhaps TRBD2 (5 bases). Germline V gene lookup returns CDR1 LNHNV and CDR2 YYDKDF (reference sequence). The CDR3 extends over 13 amino acids. Trimming cost V 5 bases and J 6 bases, with 11 bases left between them. The CDR3 loop is CATSPLRGNEQFF. In DNA form, the CDR3 reads TGTGCCACCAGCCCCCTTCGGGGCAATGAGCAGTTCTTC.

This rearrangement joins TRBV2 to TRBJ1-4; D is ambiguous. CDR3 size: 14 residues. In germline, CDR1 is SNHLY, CDR2 FYNNEI. Trimming cost V 3 bases and J 3 bases, with 8 bases left between them. The CDR3 protein is CASSDYQSNEKLFF. CDR3 DNA sequence: TGTGCCAGCAGTGATTACCAGTCTAATGAAAAACTGTTTTTT.

The CDR3 spells CASSSGTSGSSYNEQFF. The CDR3 bases are TGTGCCAGCAGCTCCGGGACTAGCGGTAGCTCCTACAATGAGCAGTTCTTC. The rearrangement uses TRBV2 and TRBJ2-1; 11 bases map to TRBD2. The CDR3 length is 17 residues. CDR1 is SNHLY, CDR2 FYNNEI, per germline. V was clipped by 6 bases and J by 0 bases; unmatched bases: 7.

The chain is built from TRBV9 and TRBJ2-7, with D perhaps matching TRBD2 (6 bases). The length of the CDR3 is 15 residues. V was trimmed by 0 bases and J by 3 bases, leaving 13 bases between them. Germline CDR1 and CDR2: SGDLS and YYNGEE. The CDR3: CASSVAASANYEQYF. The CDR3 region has the DNA TGTGCCAGCAGCGTAGCGGCTAGCGCAAACTACGAGCAGTACTTC.